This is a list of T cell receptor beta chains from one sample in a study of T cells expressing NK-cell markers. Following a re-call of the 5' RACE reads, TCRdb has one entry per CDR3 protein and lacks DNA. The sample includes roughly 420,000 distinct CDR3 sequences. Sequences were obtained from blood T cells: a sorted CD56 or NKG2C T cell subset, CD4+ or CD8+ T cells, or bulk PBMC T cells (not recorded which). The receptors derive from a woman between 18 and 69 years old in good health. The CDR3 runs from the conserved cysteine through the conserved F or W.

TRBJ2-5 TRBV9 CASSVEGRTETQYF
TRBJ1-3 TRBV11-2 CASSYSEGAVNTIYF
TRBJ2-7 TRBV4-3 CASSQGRVNEQYF
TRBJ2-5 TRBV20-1 CSAIRQTVEETQYF
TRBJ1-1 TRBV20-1 CSVVGNTEAFF
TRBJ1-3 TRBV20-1 CSAPGQGRGNTIYF
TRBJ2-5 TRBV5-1 CASSQRGDETQYF
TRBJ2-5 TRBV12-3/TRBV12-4 CASSEQRLAGVHQETQYF
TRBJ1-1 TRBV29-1 CSVVQGVAVEAFF
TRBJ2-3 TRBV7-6 CASSLGWTGTDTQYF
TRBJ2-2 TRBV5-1 CASRSGTPNTGELFF
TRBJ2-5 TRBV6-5 CASSSDGRGTQYF
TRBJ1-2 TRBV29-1 CSAFGGGDGYTF
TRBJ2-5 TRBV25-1 CASRVGKKETQYF
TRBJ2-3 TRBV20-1 CSARDGRRTDTQYF
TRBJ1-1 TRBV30 CAWSVVGDTEAFF
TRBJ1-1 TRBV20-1 CSASGDRNTEAFF
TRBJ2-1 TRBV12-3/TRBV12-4 CASRSLTVGREQFF
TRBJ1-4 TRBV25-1 CASSSHRGLNEKLFF
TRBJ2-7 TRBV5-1 CASSSGKTSSYEQYF
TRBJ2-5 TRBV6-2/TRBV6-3 CASTARETQYF
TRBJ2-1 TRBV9 CASSVVIGNEQFF
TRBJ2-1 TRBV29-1 CSVGRPEDEQFF